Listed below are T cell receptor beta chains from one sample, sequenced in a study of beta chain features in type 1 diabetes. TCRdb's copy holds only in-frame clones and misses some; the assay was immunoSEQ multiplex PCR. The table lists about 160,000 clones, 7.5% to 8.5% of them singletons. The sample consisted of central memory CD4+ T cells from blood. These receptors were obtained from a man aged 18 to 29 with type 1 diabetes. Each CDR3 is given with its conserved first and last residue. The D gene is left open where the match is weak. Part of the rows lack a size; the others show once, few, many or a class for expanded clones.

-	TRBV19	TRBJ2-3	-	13	TGTGCCAGTGGGCCAGCCTACACAGATACGCAGTATTTT	CASGPAYTDTQYF
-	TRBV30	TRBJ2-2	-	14	TGTGCCTGGAGTGCGACTCCGAACACCGGGGAGCTGTTTTTT	CAWSATPNTGELFF
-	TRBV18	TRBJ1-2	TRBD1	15	TGTGCCAGCTCACCACAAAACAGGGGACTCTATGGCTACACCTTC	CASSPQNRGLYGYTF
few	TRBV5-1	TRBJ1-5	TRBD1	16	TGCGCCAGCAGCGAAGGGACAGGGGGCGCATATCAGCCCCAGCATTTT	CASSEGTGGAYQPQHF
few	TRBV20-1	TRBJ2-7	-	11	TGCAGTGCCCCGGGGGACTACGAGCAGTACTTC	CSAPGDYEQYF
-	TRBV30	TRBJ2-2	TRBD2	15	TGTGCCTGGGGGAAGAGCGGGGGGGCAATCGGGGAGCTGTTTTTT	CAWGKSGGAIGELFF
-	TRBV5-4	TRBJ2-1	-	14	TGTGCCAGCAGCTCTGAGCAACTAGGGTCTGAGCAGTTCTTC	CASSSEQLGSEQFF
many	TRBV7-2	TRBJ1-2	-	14	TGTGCCAGCAGCTTAGATGGGAGAAACTATGGCTACACCTTC	CASSLDGRNYGYTF
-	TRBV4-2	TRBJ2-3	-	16	TGTGCCAGCAGCGTCAACAGGTGGGCCCGCACAGATACGCAGTATTTT	CASSVNRWARTDTQYF
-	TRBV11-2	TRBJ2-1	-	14	TGTGCCAGCAGCCACAAGAAGTTCTCTGGTGAGCAGTTCTTC	CASSHKKFSGEQFF
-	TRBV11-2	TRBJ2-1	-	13	TGTGCCAGCAGCTCGGGAGTAACTAATGAGCAGTTCTTC	CASSSGVTNEQFF
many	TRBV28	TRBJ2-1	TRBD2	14	TGTGCCAGCAGTCCCGGGGGGGCCCTCAATGAGCAGTTCTTC	CASSPGGALNEQFF
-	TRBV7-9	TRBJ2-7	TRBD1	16	TGTGCCAGCAGCTCCGGACAGGGGGCCTGGGCCTACGAGCAGTACTTC	CASSSGQGAWAYEQYF
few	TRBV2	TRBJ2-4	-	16	TGTGCCAGCAGTGAAGCGGGGGGGCGAGCCAAAAACATTCAGTACTTC	CASSEAGGRAKNIQYF
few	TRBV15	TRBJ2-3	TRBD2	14	TGTGCCACCAGCAGGAGCGGGAGTACAGATACGCAGTATTTT	CATSRSGSTDTQYF
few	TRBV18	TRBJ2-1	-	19	TGTGCCAGCTCACCCGGGACAGGGTTAATTAGCGGGAGGACGAATGAGCAGTTCTTC	CASSPGTGLISGRTNEQFF
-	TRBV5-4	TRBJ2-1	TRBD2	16	TGTGCCAGCAGCCCGGGCGGGACTAGCGGGGTCAGTGAGCAGTTCTTC	CASSPGGTSGVSEQFF
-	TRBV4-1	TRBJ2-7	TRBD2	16	TGCGCCAGCAGCCAAGGGACTAGCGGGGGGATCTACGAGCAGTACTTC	CASSQGTSGGIYEQYF
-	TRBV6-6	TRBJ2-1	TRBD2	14	TGTGCCAGCCGCCCCGCGGGGGGCATCAATGAGCAGTTCTTC	CASRPAGGINEQFF
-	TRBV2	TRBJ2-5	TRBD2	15	TGTGCCAGCAGTGCTCAGGGAGGGCACCAAGAGACCCAGTACTTC	CASSAQGGHQETQYF
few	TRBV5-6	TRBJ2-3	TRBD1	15	TGTGCCAGCAGCTCGGCGGCAGGGGGCAGAGATACGCAGTATTTT	CASSSAAGGRDTQYF
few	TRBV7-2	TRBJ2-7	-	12	TGTGCCAGCAGCCCCGATCTAGTAGTGCAGTACTTC	CASSPDLVVQYF
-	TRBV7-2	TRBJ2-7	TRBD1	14	TGTGCCAGCAGCCCGGGACAGGCATTCTACGAGCAGTACTTC	CASSPGQAFYEQYF
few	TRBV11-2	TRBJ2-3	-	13	TGTGCCAGCAGCTCTGGGCGCACAGATACGCAGTATTTT	CASSSGRTDTQYF
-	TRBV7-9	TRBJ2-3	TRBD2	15	TGTGCCAGCAGCTTTCCCGGGACTAGCGGGGGGAGGCAGTATTTT	CASSFPGTSGGRQYF
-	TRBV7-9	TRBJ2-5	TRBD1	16	TGTGCCAGCAGCTTATCAACGGACAGGTTCCAAGAGACCCAGTACTTC	CASSLSTDRFQETQYF
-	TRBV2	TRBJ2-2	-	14	TGTGCCAGCAGTGAAGGGGCTACAGGAGGGGAGCTGTTTTTT	CASSEGATGGELFF
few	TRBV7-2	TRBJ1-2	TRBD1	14	TGTGCCAGCAGCCCCGGGGACAGGGCGGAAGGCTACACCTTC	CASSPGDRAEGYTF
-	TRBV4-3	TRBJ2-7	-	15	TGCGCCAGCAGCCAAGCCGAGGGCTCGGGCTACGAGCAGTACTTC	CASSQAEGSGYEQYF
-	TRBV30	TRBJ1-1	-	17	TGTGCCTGGAGTCTAATACCGACGGGACTTATGAACACTGAAGCTTTCTTT	CAWSLIPTGLMNTEAFF
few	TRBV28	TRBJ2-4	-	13	TGTGCCAGCAGATATGCAGGGTCGGACATTCAGTACTTC	CASRYAGSDIQYF
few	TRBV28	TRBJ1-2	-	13	TGTGCCAGCACCCAATACAGGGCCGGTGGCTACACCTTC	CASTQYRAGGYTF
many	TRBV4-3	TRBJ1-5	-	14	TGCGCCAGCAGCCAAGATATAACTGGTCAGCCCCAGCATTTT	CASSQDITGQPQHF
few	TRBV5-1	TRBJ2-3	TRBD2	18	TGCGCCAGCGCTATCGGGACTAGCGGGGGTAGGCTTACAGATACGCAGTATTTT	CASAIGTSGGRLTDTQYF
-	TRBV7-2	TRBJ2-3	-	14	TGTGCCAGCAGCCCTATAGCGCTAACAGATACGCAGTATTTT	CASSPIALTDTQYF
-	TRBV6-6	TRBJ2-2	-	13	TGTGCCAGCAGTACGGACTGGGGCGGGGAGCTGTTTTTT	CASSTDWGGELFF
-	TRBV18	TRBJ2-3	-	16	TGTGCCAGCTCCCCACGGGGCACGATCGGCGCAGATACGCAGTATTTT	CASSPRGTIGADTQYF
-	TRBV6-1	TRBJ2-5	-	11	TGTGCCAGCACCGAGGAAGAGACCCAGTACTTC	CASTEEETQYF
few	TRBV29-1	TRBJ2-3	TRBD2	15	TGCAGCGTTGAGCTAGCGGGAGGGCCGGGGGATACGCAGTATTTT	CSVELAGGPGDTQYF
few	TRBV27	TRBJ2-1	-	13	TGTGCCAGCAGTTTTCATTTCTTAGCGGAGCAGTTCTTC	CASSFHFLAEQFF
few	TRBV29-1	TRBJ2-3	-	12	TGCAGCGTTAGTCCGGAGACAGATACGCAGTATTTT	CSVSPETDTQYF
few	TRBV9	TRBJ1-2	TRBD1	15	TGTGCCAGCAGTGGGGGGACAGGGTATGACTATGGCTACACCTTC	CASSGGTGYDYGYTF
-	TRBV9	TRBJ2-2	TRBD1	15	TGTGCCAGCAGCGACAGGGGGCAGAACACCGGGGAGCTGTTTTTT	CASSDRGQNTGELFF
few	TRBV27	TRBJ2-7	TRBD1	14	TGTGCCAGCAGTTCAGGGGACAGGGTCTACGAGCAGTACTTC	CASSSGDRVYEQYF
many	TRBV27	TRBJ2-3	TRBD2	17	TGTGCCAGCAGTTTATTTCGGGGGGGGTTGAACACAGATACGCAGTATTTT	CASSLFRGGLNTDTQYF
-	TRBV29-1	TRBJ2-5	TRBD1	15	TGCAGCGTTGGAACGCACAGGGGCCTCCAAGAGACCCAGTACTTC	CSVGTHRGLQETQYF
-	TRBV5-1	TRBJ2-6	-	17	TGCGCCAGCAGCGCATTACTAGCATCAGGAGGGGCCAACGTCCTGACTTTC	CASSALLASGGANVLTF